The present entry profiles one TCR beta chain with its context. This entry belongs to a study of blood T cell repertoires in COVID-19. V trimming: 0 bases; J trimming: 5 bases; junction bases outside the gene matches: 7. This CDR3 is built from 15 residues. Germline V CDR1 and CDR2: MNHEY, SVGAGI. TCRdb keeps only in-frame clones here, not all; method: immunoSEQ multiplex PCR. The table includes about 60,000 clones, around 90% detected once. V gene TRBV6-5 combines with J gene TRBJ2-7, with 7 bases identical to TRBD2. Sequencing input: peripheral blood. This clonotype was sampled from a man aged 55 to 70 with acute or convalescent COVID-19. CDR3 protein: CASSYSSGIPNEQYF. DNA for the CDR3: TGTGCCAGCAGTTACTCGAGCGGGATCCCCAACGAGCAGTACTTC.